The 9 T cell receptor beta chains below come from one sample, sequenced in a study of beta chain features in type 1 diabetes. The authors reverse transcribed all of the isolated RNA, so sequencing captured expressed TCRB transcripts. Profiling relied on immunoSEQ multiplex PCR, and the TCRdb table lists in-frame clones only, not all of them. The data show some 350,000 clones, about 10% seen once. These receptors lack a known antigen. Findings and caveats of the study: Among all four CD4+ subsets, Type 1 diabetes patients had TCRB CDR3s that were moderately but significantly shorter.

The sequenced sample was central memory CD4+ T cells from blood. Source of these receptors: a man aged 25 to 40 with type 1 diabetes.

In its sample, this clone was seen a few times. The gene calls are TRBV5-1 and TRBJ2-5, with 7 bases lining up with TRBD1. The CDR3 is made up of 15 amino acids. Germline values: CDR1 SGHRS, CDR2 YFSETQ. J was trimmed by 1 base and V by 0 bases; bases with no gene match: 3. The CDR3 is CASSLGGQSQETQYF. In DNA form, the CDR3 reads TGCGCCAGCAGCTTGGGGGGACAGAGCCAAGAGACCCAGTACTTC.

The sample holds a few counts of this clone. The V call is TRBV5-4, the J call TRBJ2-5; D is possibly TRBD2 (5 bases). This CDR3 spans 14 amino acids. The germline gives CDR1 SGHNT, CDR2 YYREEE (reference sequence). Trimming took off 2 bases at V and 1 base at J, with 9 bases between the two ends. The CDR3: CASSLAETQETQYF. The CDR3 region has the DNA TGTGCCAGCAGCTTAGCGGAAACCCAAGAGACCCAGTACTTC.

This clone appeared many times. J is TRBJ1-1 and V is TRBV7-9; D gene ambiguous. Germline CDR1 reads SEHNR; CDR2 reads FQNEAQ (reference sequence). Trimming shortened V by 4 bases and J by 1 base, and 7 bases separated the two germline ends. The CDR3 totals 13 residues. The CDR3 coding sequence is TGTGCCAGCAGCTCCTGGGCGAACACTGAAGCTTTCTTT. Amino acid sequence: CASSSWANTEAFF.

J is TRBJ2-5 and V is TRBV11-2; D is uncertain. Per germline, CDR1 SGHAT and CDR2 FQNNGV. The V gene lost 3 bases and the J gene lost 5 bases, with 10 bases spanning the gap. The CDR3 consists of 13 residues. In DNA, the CDR3 is TGTGCCAGCAGCTTCGCCGCCGAGGAGACCCAGTACTTC. Its translation: CASSFAAEETQYF.

A few counts support this clone. The V and J genes are TRBV6-5 and TRBJ2-7; TRBD1 aligns across 10 bases. Per the germline V gene, CDR1 is MNHEY and CDR2 is SVGAGI. Trimming cost V 4 bases and J 10 bases; bases outside gene matches: 7. The CDR3 is 13 amino acids. The DNA for the CDR3 is TGTGCCAGCAGTTCCCGGGACAGGGGAGAACAGTACTTC. This translates into CASSSRDRGEQYF.

The table lists this clone with a few counts. V gene TRBV27 combines with J gene TRBJ2-2; D ambiguous. This CDR3 has 14 residues. Germline CDR1 and CDR2: MNHEY and SMNVEV (reference sequence). With 8 bases removed from V and 6 bases from J, the gap between germline ends came to 16 bases. The CDR3 bases are TGTGCCAGCTCAATGGGGTTAGAGTCCGGGGAGCTGTTTTTT. It yields the protein CASSMGLESGELFF.

Remarks on this clone: Distinct nucleotide sequences in the sample also encode this CDR3. The chain uses TRBV28 and TRBJ2-2; 8 bases agree with TRBD1. Looked up from germline, CDR1 is MDHEN and CDR2 is SYDVKM. V was pared by 3 bases and J by 1 base, with 4 bases of the junction left unmatched. The CDR3 runs 16 residues. The CDR3 nucleotides read TGTGCCAGCAGTTTGTTCAGGGGGCGGAACACCGGGGAGCTGTTTTTT. Translated: CASSLFRGRNTGELFF.

This clone was seen a handful of times. This likely stems from a read error, as it lies one base from a far larger clone. The V call is TRBV5-4, the J call TRBJ2-2, with unresolved D. The CDR3 has 12 residues. Between the trimmed V and J ends, which lost 4 bases and 2 bases, there was a span of 3 bases. Germline CDR1 reads SGHNT; CDR2 reads YYREEE (reference sequence). CDR3 in DNA: TGTGCCAGCAGCCCTAACACCGGGGAGCTGTTTTTT. Protein: CASSPNTGELFF.

This clone was counted once. The chain employs TRBV28 and TRBJ1-2, with TRBD1 identical over 7 bases. CDR1 and CDR2 (germline): MDHEN, SYDVKM. The CDR3 has 15 amino acids. Unmatched junction bases numbered 10, after V lost 5 bases and J lost 4 bases. Here the CDR3 reads CASSPGGGGGYGYTF. The DNA of the CDR3 is TGTGCCAGCAGTCCCGGAGGGGGCGGGGGCTATGGCTACACCTTC.